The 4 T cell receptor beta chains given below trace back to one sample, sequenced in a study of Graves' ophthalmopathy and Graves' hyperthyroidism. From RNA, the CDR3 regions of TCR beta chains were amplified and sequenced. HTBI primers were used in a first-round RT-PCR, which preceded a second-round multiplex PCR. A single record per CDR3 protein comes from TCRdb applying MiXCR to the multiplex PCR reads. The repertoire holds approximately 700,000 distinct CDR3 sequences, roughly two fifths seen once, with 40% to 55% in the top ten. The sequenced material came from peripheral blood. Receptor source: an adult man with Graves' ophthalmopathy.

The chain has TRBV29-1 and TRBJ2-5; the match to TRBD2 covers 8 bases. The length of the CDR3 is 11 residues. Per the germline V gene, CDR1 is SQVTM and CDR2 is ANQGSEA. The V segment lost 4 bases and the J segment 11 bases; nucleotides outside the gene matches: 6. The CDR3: CSVAGRGAQYF. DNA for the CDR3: TGCAGCGTTGCGGGGCGGGGGGCTCAGTACTTC.

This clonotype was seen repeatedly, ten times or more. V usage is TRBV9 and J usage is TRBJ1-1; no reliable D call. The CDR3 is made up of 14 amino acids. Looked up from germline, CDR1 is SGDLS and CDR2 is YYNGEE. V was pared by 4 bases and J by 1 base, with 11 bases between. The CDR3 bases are TGTGCCAGCAGCAAACTACACAGGAACACTGAAGCTTTCTTT. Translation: CASSKLHRNTEAFF.

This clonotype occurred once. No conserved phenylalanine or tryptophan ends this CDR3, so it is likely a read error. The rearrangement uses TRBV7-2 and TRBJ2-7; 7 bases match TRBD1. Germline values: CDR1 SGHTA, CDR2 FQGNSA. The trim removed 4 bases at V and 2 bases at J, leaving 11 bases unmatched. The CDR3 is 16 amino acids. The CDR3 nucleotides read TGTGCCAGCAGCTCTCCCGGACAGGTGACAACCTACGAGCAGTACCTC. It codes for CASSSPGQVTTYEQYL.

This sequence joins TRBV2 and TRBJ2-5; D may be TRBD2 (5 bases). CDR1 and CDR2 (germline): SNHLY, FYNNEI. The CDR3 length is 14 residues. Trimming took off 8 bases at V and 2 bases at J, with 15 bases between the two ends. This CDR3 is CASGQGGYQETQYF. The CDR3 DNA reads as TGTGCCAGCGGTCAAGGCGGGTATCAAGAGACCCAGTACTTC.